The clone carrying this TCR beta chain appeared once. Its target is unknown. The data were obtained in a study of shared clonotypes between healthy human individuals. General study results and limits: It was expected that sequencing depth would affect clonotype sharing among donors.

CDR1 is KGHSH, CDR2 LQKENI, per germline. Trimming left V 5 bases short and J 3 bases short, with 9 bases between. The CDR3 is 13 residues long. From CD4+ cells came CD45RA+ naive and CD45RA-negative memory subsets. Using immunoSEQ multiplex PCR, the repertoire was profiled, and TCRdb retains in-frame clones only, with some absent. This sample yields fewer than 1.8 million clones, of which approximately 98.5% are seen a single time; 0.3% to 0.45% belongs to the top ten. The sample comprised naive CD4+ T cells sorted from blood. Subset of the sample: CD45RA+ positively selected. The receptor was derived from a man aged 30-40 years in good health. V usage is TRBV18 and J usage is TRBJ2-3; D possibly corresponds to TRBD1 (6 bases). The CDR3 spells CASSGQSTDTQYF. The CDR3 DNA reads TGTGCCAGCTCAGGACAGAGTACAGATACGCAGTATTTT.